The present TCR beta chain was sequenced within a study of blood T cell repertoires in COVID-19. Turning to the study itself: The United States, Italy and Spain were the sources of the acute and convalescent COVID-19 samples. PBMCs, B-cell-depleted T cells, or T cells were the source of the cDNA or gDNA that made up the material.

In the authors' methods: Counts of nucleated cells, estimated from reference gene primer amplification, were obtained. Some clones are missing from TCRdb's copy, which holds only in-frame ones; the method was immunoSEQ multiplex PCR. D and trimming come from the DNA, and the V and J calls and clone size come from that table. The sample has 250,000 to 300,000 clones, roughly nine tenths seen once. The CDR3 sequence is 18 residues long. Germline CDR1 and CDR2: MNHEY and SVGEGT. Between the trimmed V and J ends, which lost 6 bases and 0 bases, there was a span of 24 bases. The sample comprised peripheral blood. J is TRBJ2-7 and V is TRBV6-2 or TRBV6-3, with D possibly TRBD1 on 6 matching bases. The origin of this receptor is a woman in her 50s who had recovered from COVID-19. The CDR3 nucleotides are TGTGCCAGCAGCCAAAAACCCTACAGGGCCCTAGACTCCTACGAGCAGTACTTC. It encodes CASSQKPYRALDSYEQYF.